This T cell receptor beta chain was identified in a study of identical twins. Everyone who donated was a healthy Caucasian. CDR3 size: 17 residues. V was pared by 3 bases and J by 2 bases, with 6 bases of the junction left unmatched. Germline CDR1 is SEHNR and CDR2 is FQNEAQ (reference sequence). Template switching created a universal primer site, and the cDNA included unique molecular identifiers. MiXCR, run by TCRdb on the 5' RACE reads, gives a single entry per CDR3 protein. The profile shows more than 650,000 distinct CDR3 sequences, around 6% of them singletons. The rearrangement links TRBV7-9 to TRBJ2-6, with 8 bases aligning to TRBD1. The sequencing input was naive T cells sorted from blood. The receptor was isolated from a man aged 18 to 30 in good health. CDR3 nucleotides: TGTGCCAGCAGCTTGAGACAGGGGAACCCTGGGGCCAACGTCCTGACTTTC. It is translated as CASSLRQGNPGANVLTF.